Listed below are T cell receptor beta chains from one sample, sequenced in a study of early T cells in non-severe SARS-CoV-2 infection. One entry per CDR3 protein results from TCRdb running MiXCR on the 5' RACE reads. Of tens of thousands of distinct CDR3 sequences in the sample, about a tenth are singletons; the top ten hold about 20%. The sample comprised whole blood. These receptors were obtained from an adult who was a healthcare worker with PCR-confirmed SARS-CoV-2 infection or an uninfected control (not recorded which). The CDR3 runs from the conserved cysteine through the conserved F or W. D genes are given only for firm matches. Clone size is not always given. Where it is, it says once, few, many or a class for expanded clones.

DNA,CDR3,D,V,J,size
TGTGCCAGCAGCCCCCGCGACGGGCCTTACGTGGAGCGTGAAAAACTGTTTTTT,CASSPRDGPYVEREKLFF,-,TRBV11-2,TRBJ1-4,few
TGCGCCAGCAGCCGGGGAGGGGCTAGCGGTAGCTCCTACAATGAGCAGTTCTTC,CASSRGGASGSSYNEQFF,TRBD2,TRBV4-1,TRBJ2-1,many
TGTGCCAGCAGCTTAGGGGGGGTCGGATCAACTAATGAAAAACTGTTTTTT,CASSLGGVGSTNEKLFF,-,TRBV7-2,TRBJ1-4,-
TGTGCCAGCAGCTCTGGGGGACAGGGAATGATCGGGGAGCTGTTTTTT,CASSSGGQGMIGELFF,TRBD1,TRBV7-8,TRBJ2-2,many
TGTGCCAGCAGACAGGGGATGGGCAATTCACCCCTCCACTTT,CASRQGMGNSPLHF,TRBD1,TRBV12-3/TRBV12-4,TRBJ1-6,few
TGTGCCACCGGACTAGCGGGGGGAAATGAGCAGTTCTTC,CATGLAGGNEQFF,TRBD2,TRBV24-1,TRBJ2-1,few
TGTGCCAGCAGTGAAGCGTTAGAGCAGTTCTTC,CASSEALEQFF,-,TRBV2,TRBJ2-1,few
TGTGCCAGCAGCCAAGGCAGGGCTAACTATGGCTACACCTTC,CASSQGRANYGYTF,-,TRBV3-1,TRBJ1-2,few
TGTGCCAGCAGTAGGGCGGGAGGTTACAATGAGCAGTTCTTC,CASSRAGGYNEQFF,TRBD2,TRBV27,TRBJ2-1,few
TGTGCCAGCAGCTTGGGACTAGCGGGGGCAGATACGCAGTATTTT,CASSLGLAGADTQYF,TRBD2,TRBV7-3,TRBJ2-3,few
TGCAGCGGGAGACAGGGAAGCTATGGCTACACCTTC,CSGRQGSYGYTF,TRBD1,TRBV29-1,TRBJ1-2,-
TGTGCCAGCAGCCGTAGCTGGGGGCGAGCTAGCACAGATATGCAGTATTTT,CASSRSWGRASTDMQYF,-,TRBV7-9,TRBJ2-3,-
TGTGCCAGCAGCCAAGATTCGTTTTCCCCCCAGCATTTT,CASSQDSFSPQHF,-,TRBV3-1,TRBJ1-5,few
TGCGCCAGCAGTCTCGGACGGCCGAGCTCCTACGAGCAGTACTTC,CASSLGRPSSYEQYF,-,TRBV5-1,TRBJ2-7,many
TGCGCCAGCAGCTTGCAATGGGTGAACACTGAAGCTTTCTTT,CASSLQWVNTEAFF,-,TRBV5-1,TRBJ1-1,few
TGCGCCAGCCAGGGGAGTGGGCAGTACTTC,CASQGSGQYF,-,TRBV5-1,TRBJ2-7,few
TGTGCCAGCAGTGGACAGGGGGACACTGAAGCTTTCTTT,CASSGQGDTEAFF,TRBD1,TRBV25-1,TRBJ1-1,many
TGTGCCACCAGCAGGGGAACAGGGGGGCCTAGCACAGATACGCAGTATTTT,CATSRGTGGPSTDTQYF,TRBD1,TRBV15,TRBJ2-3,-
TGTGCCAGCACCCCTGAGGGGTACAGTAACTCCTACGAGCAGTACTTC,CASTPEGYSNSYEQYF,-,TRBV2,TRBJ2-7,-
TGCGCCAGCGGCCCCGAGCGGGGGGACAATGAGCAGTTCTTC,CASGPERGDNEQFF,TRBD2,TRBV5-1,TRBJ2-1,-
TGCAGTGCTAGGACAGCCTATGGCTATACCTTC,CSARTAYGYTF,-,TRBV20-1,TRBJ1-2,-
TGTGCCAGCAGTTCCAGTACTAGCTCCTACAATGAGCAGTTCTTC,CASSSSTSSYNEQFF,-,TRBV27,TRBJ2-1,-